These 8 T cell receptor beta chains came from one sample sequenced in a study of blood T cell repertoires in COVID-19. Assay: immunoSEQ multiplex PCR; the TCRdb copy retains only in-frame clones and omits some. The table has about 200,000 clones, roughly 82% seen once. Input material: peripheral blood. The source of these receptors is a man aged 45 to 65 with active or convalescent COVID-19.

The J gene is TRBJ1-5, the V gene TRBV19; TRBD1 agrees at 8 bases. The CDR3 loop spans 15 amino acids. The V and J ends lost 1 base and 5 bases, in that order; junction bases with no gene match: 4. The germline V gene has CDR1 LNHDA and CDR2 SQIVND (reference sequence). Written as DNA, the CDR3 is TGTGCCAGTAGTATAGTTAGGACAGGGTATCAGCCCCAGCATTTT. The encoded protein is CASSIVRTGYQPQHF.

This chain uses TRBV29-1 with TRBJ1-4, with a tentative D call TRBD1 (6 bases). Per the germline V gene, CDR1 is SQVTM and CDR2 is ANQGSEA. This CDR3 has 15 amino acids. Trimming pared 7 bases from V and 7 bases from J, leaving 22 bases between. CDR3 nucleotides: TGCAGCGGTCGGGACACAGGGCGTGGGGGTGAAAAACTGTTTTTT. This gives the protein CSGRDTGRGGEKLFF.

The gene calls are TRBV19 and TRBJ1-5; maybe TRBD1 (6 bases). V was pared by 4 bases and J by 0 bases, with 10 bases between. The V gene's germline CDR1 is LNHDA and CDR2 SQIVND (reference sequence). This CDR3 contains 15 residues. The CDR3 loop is CASSTGTLSNQPQHF. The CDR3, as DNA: TGTGCCAGTAGTACCGGGACACTTAGCAATCAGCCCCAGCATTTT.

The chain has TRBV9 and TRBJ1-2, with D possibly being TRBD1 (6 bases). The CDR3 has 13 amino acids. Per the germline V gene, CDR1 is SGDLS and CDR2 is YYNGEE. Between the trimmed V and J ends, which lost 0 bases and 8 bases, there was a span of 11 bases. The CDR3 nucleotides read TGTGCCAGCAGCGTAGGAACAGGGACGGGCTACACCTTC. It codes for CASSVGTGTGYTF.

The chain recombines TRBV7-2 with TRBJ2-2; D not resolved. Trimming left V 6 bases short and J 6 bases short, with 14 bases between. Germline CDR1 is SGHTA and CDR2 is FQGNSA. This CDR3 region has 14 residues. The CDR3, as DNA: TGTGCCAGCAGTCAAAAGGCGGTACCCGGGGAGCTGTTTTTT. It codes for CASSQKAVPGELFF.

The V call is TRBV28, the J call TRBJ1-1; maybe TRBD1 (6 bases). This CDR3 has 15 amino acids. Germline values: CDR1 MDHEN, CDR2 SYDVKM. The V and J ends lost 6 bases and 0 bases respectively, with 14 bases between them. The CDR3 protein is CASSYGGGMNTEAFF. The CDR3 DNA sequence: TGTGCCAGCAGCTACGGGGGGGGCATGAACACTGAAGCTTTCTTT.

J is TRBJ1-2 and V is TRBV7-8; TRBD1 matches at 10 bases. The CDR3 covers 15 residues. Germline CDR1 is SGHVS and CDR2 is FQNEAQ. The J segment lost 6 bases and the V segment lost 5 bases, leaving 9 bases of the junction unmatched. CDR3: CASSPRGTGVNGYTF. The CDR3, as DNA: TGTGCCAGCAGCCCACGGGGGACAGGGGTTAATGGCTACACCTTC.

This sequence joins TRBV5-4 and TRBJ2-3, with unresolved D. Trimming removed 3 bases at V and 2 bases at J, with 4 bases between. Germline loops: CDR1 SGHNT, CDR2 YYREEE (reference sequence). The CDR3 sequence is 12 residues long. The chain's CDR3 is CASSSLTDTQYF. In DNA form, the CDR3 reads TGTGCCAGCAGCTCCCTCACAGATACGCAGTATTTT.